The 32 T cell receptor beta chains in this list originate from one sample, sequenced in a study of blood T cell repertoires in COVID-19 (dated by TCRdb to about 2020). Library preparation employed the immunoSEQ multiplex PCR assay. What TCRdb holds here is the immuneACCESS table cut down to in-frame rearrangements. Part of the clones is not present; checked against another copy, under half of the missing clones reflect an unresolved V gene, and the others are unexplained. Across this sample there are 100,000 to 150,000 clones, with 80% to 90% seen only once. The top ten clones comprise approximately 3.3% of the sample. The specimen was peripheral blood. Receptors originate from an older woman with acute or convalescent COVID-19.

V and J are TRBV5-1 and TRBJ1-1; D is uncertain. Germline V gene lookup returns CDR1 SGHRS and CDR2 YFSETQ. CDR3 length: 17 residues. V gave up 2 bases and J gave up 1 base, with 18 bases separating them. The CDR3 region is CASSLTPPGSANTEAFF. The CDR3 DNA is TGCGCCAGCAGCTTAACCCCTCCGGGGTCGGCGAACACTGAAGCTTTCTTT. The variable domain in full, with the rest retrieved from reference TRBV5-1 and TRBJ1-1, is KAGVTQTPRYLIKTRGQQVTLSCSPISGHRSVSWYQQTPGQGLQFLFEYFSETQRNKGNFPGRFSGRQFSNSRSEMNVSTLELGDSALYLCASSLTPPGSANTEAFFGQGTRLTVV.

J is TRBJ2-2 and V is TRBV7-3; 8 nucleotides line up with TRBD2. Germline V gene sequence: CDR1 SGHTA, CDR2 FQGTGA. The V and J ends lost 5 bases and 5 bases, in that order; junction bases with no gene match: 7. The CDR3 is 15 amino acids. CDR3 sequence: CASSPALAGTGELFF. The DNA for the CDR3 is TGTGCCAGCAGCCCCGCCTTAGCGGGAACCGGGGAGCTGTTTTTT. Full variable domain (rest looked up from reference TRBV7-3 and TRBJ2-2): GAGVSQTPSNKVTEKGKYVELRCDPISGHTALYWYRQSLGQGPEFLIYFQGTGAADDSGLPNDRFFAVRPEGSVSTLKIQRTERGDSAVYLCASSPALAGTGELFFGEGSRLTVL.

The rearrangement uses TRBV6-5 and TRBJ2-5; 10 bases line up with TRBD2. The CDR3 contains 13 residues. J was trimmed by 4 bases and V by 4 bases; bases with no gene match: 0. Germline V gene sequence: CDR1 MNHEY, CDR2 SVGAGI. This chain's CDR3 is CASSSSGRETQYF. The CDR3 nucleotides are TGTGCCAGCAGTTCTAGCGGGAGAGAGACCCAGTACTTC.

V gene TRBV19 combines with J gene TRBJ1-2, with 7 bases lining up with TRBD1. V lost 3 bases and J lost 8; bases outside the gene matches: 6. Germline V gene sequence: CDR1 LNHDA, CDR2 SQIVND (reference sequence). This CDR3 comprises 13 residues. CDR3 in amino acids: CASSIETGLGYTF. CDR3 nucleotides: TGTGCCAGTAGTATCGAGACAGGGCTCGGCTACACCTTC.

The genes are TRBV29-1 and TRBJ1-2; D ambiguous. The V gene lost 3 bases and the J gene lost 6 bases, with 11 bases spanning the gap. The CDR3 extends over 12 amino acids. Germline CDR1 and CDR2: SQVTM and ANQGSEA. CDR3 protein: CSVEGGGHGYTF. The DNA of the CDR3 is TGCAGCGTTGAGGGAGGCGGTCATGGCTACACCTTC.

The V call is TRBV9, the J call TRBJ2-2, with D maybe TRBD1 (5 bases). The germline V gene has CDR1 SGDLS and CDR2 YYNGEE. The CDR3 is 14 residues long. Trimming pared 0 bases from V and 3 bases from J, leaving 6 bases between. This CDR3 is CASSVEGDTGELFF. CDR3 sequence (DNA): TGTGCCAGCAGCGTAGAAGGGGACACCGGGGAGCTGTTTTTT.

The chain links TRBV28 to TRBJ2-7; 13 nucleotides line up with TRBD2. CDR1 and CDR2 from the germline V gene are MDHEN and SYDVKM. CDR3 size: 14 residues. The J segment lost 4 bases and the V segment lost 6 bases, leaving 3 bases of the junction unmatched. CDR3: CASRLLAGGYEQYF. The CDR3 nucleotides read TGTGCCAGCAGACTACTAGCGGGAGGGTACGAGCAGTACTTC.

V usage is TRBV3-1 (or the pseudogene TRBV3-2) and J usage is TRBJ2-5, with a weak D call TRBD1 (6 bases). The CDR3 runs 16 residues. From germline, CDR1 is LGHDT and CDR2 YNNKEL (reference sequence). The ends were cut back, 0 bases at V and 1 base at J, with 12 bases in the middle. CDR3 in DNA: TGTGCCAGCAGCCAAGATGTGGCAGGGGCCCAAGAGACCCAGTACTTC. Translating it yields CASSQDVAGAQETQYF.

This chain joins TRBV6-5 and TRBJ1-1, with 10 positions matching TRBD1. Germline loops: CDR1 MNHEY, CDR2 SVGAGI. The CDR3 loop spans 13 amino acids. V trimming: 6 bases; J trimming: 5 bases; junction bases outside the gene matches: 3. CDR3 loop: CASRGTGVTEAFF. CDR3 sequence (DNA): TGTGCCAGCAGGGGGACAGGGGTGACTGAAGCTTTCTTT.

This clone has only a few counts. The chain's CDR3 is CASSPARTSMSSYNEQFF. The CDR3 region has the DNA TGTGCCAGCAGCCCGGCCCGGACTAGCATGAGTTCCTACAATGAGCAGTTCTTC. This chain uses TRBV11-2 with TRBJ2-1; TRBD2 matches at 8 bases. CDR1 and CDR2 from the germline V gene are SGHAT and FQNNGV. The CDR3 loop spans 18 amino acids. The trim removed 5 bases at V and 1 base at J, leaving 13 bases unmatched.

The chain employs TRBV14 and TRBJ1-2; 9 nucleotides agree with TRBD1. Germline V gene lookup returns CDR1 SGHDN and CDR2 FVKESK. The length of the CDR3 is 17 residues. J lost 3 bases, V lost 2 bases, and 10 bases had no gene match. CDR3 amino acids: CASSQPLTGGKDYGYTF. The CDR3 DNA follows: TGTGCCAGCAGCCAACCTCTAACAGGGGGCAAGGACTATGGCTACACCTTC.

The rearrangement joins TRBV27 to TRBJ2-2; 10 nucleotides align to TRBD2. The CDR3 spans 14 residues. Trimming cost V 8 bases and J 4 bases; bases outside gene matches: 4. The germline gives CDR1 MNHEY, CDR2 SMNVEV (reference sequence). CDR3 loop: CASGLAGVTGELFF. CDR3 nucleotides: TGTGCCAGCGGTCTAGCGGGAGTCACCGGGGAGCTGTTTTTT.

The CDR3 nucleotides are TGTGCCAGCAGCTTGAACAGGTTAGCTAACTATGGCTACACCTTC. Translated: CASSLNRLANYGYTF. The V gene is TRBV5-4, the J gene TRBJ1-2; a weak D match, TRBD1 (5 bases). Germline V gene sequence: CDR1 SGHNT, CDR2 YYREEE (reference sequence). The CDR3 consists of 15 residues. Deletions cut 1 base from V and 0 bases from J, with 10 bases between.

This chain connects TRBV5-1 to TRBJ1-3; D unclear. Germline lookup yields CDR1 SGHRS and CDR2 YFSETQ. V shed 4 bases and J shed 0 bases, with 17 bases lying between them. This CDR3 region has 17 residues. This chain's CDR3 is CASSMGSGGPSGNTIYF. Here the CDR3 DNA reads TGCGCCAGCAGCATGGGCAGCGGAGGGCCCTCTGGAAACACCATATATTTT.

The rearrangement uses TRBV21-1 and TRBJ1-2; the tabulated D call, TRBD1, remains unverified against the DNA. TRBV21-1 constitutes a pseudogene. This CDR3 is 15 amino acids long. The DNA of the CDR3 is TGTGCCAGCAGCAAAGAGTACGTCCAGGTGGAAGGCTACACCTTC. Its protein product is CASSKEYVQVEGYTF.

J is TRBJ2-5 and V is TRBV5-4; 11 bases fit TRBD2. There are 16 residues in the CDR3. V trimming: 3 bases; J trimming: 0 bases; junction bases outside the gene matches: 4. Germline V gives CDR1 SGHNT, CDR2 YYREEE (reference sequence). As DNA, the CDR3 is TGTGCCAGCAGCTCGGGGGGACTAGCGGACCAAGAGACCCAGTACTTC. Amino acid sequence: CASSSGGLADQETQYF.

The chain couples TRBV1 to TRBJ2-1; the D call of TRBD2 is as the table states it, not checked on the DNA. TRBV1 is flagged as a pseudogene. This CDR3 has 15 amino acids. This CDR3 reads CTSKGSGRARCEQFF. CDR3 in DNA: TGCACCAGCAAAGGTAGCGGGAGGGCCCGATGTGAGCAGTTCTTC.

The chain carries TRBV30 and TRBJ1-4; the D gene is possibly TRBD1 (5 bases). The CDR3 is made up of 14 amino acids. Trimming left V 3 bases short and J 14 bases short, with 22 bases between. In germline, CDR1 is GTSNPN, CDR2 SVGIG (reference sequence). The DNA of the CDR3 is TGTGCCTGGAGGGCGGGGGATCGGCTCCAGCGGCTGTTTTTT. Translated, it gives CAWRAGDRLQRLFF.

This chain connects TRBV30 to TRBJ1-1; 11 bases are a match to TRBD1. The J segment lost 3 bases and the V segment lost 2 bases, leaving 11 bases of the junction unmatched. This CDR3 has 17 amino acids. CDR1 is GTSNPN, CDR2 SVGIG, per germline (reference sequence). In DNA, the CDR3 is TGTGCCTGGAGTCCCCGGACAGGGGGCTTTTGGGACACTGAAGCTTTCTTT. This sequence encodes CAWSPRTGGFWDTEAFF. Full variable domain (rest looked up from reference TRBV30 and TRBJ1-1): SQTIHQWPATLVQPVGSPLSLECTVEGTSNPNLYWYRQAAGRGLQLLFYSVGIGQISSEVPQNLSASRPQDRQFILSSKKLLLSDSGFYLCAWSPRTGGFWDTEAFFGQGTRLTVV.

The CDR3 DNA sequence: TGTGCCAGCAGCTTAGGGTACAGGGGGCTTGACAAAAACATTCAGTACTTC. Amino acids: CASSLGYRGLDKNIQYF. The chain joins TRBV13 to TRBJ2-4; 9 nucleotides match TRBD1. V shed 0 bases and J 3 bases; nucleotides not matched to a gene: 6. Germline assignment: CDR1 PRHDT and CDR2 FYEKMQ (reference sequence). This CDR3 has 17 residues. The variable domain in full, completed from reference TRBV13 and TRBJ2-4, reads AAGVIQSPRHLIKEKRETATLKCYPIPRHDTVYWYQQGPGQDPQFLISFYEKMQSDKGSIPDRFSAQQFSDYHSELNMSSLELGDSALYFCASSLGYRGLDKNIQYFGAGTRLSVL.

This clone was observed a few times. The chain carries TRBV19 and TRBJ1-1; D unresolved. V was trimmed by 9 bases and J by 10 bases, leaving 18 bases between them. CDR1 is LNHDA, CDR2 SQIVND, per germline (reference sequence). This CDR3 spans 12 amino acids. The DNA of the CDR3 is TGTGCCAGCCGAGGGCCCAGGAAGGCAGCTTTCTTT. Amino acids: CASRGPRKAAFF.

The V call is TRBV10-3, the J call TRBJ1-2; the match to TRBD1 covers 9 bases. Trimming removed 0 bases from V and 12 bases from J; junction bases left unmatched: 8. This CDR3 comprises 14 residues. Germline CDR1 and CDR2: ENHRY and SYGVKD. CDR3 nucleotide sequence: TGTGCCATCAGTGAGTCGACGGACAGGGGAAAAAACACCTTC. It encodes CAISESTDRGKNTF.

This clone appeared a single time. V gene TRBV28 combines with J gene TRBJ2-1; 10 nucleotides align to TRBD2. The J segment lost 6 bases and the V segment lost 6 bases, leaving 8 bases of the junction unmatched. CDR1 is MDHEN, CDR2 SYDVKM, per germline. The CDR3 contains 15 residues. The CDR3 is CASSPLAGWGNEQFF. For the CDR3, the DNA is TGTGCCAGCAGCCCACTAGCGGGGTGGGGCAATGAGCAGTTCTTC.

The chain couples TRBV19 to TRBJ2-1; D unresolved. The CDR3 loop spans 14 amino acids. Trimming left V 5 bases short and J 7 bases short, with 15 bases between. The V gene's germline CDR1 is LNHDA and CDR2 SQIVND (reference sequence). CDR3 residues: CASSPRILMNEQFF. In DNA, the CDR3 is TGTGCCAGTAGTCCGAGGATCTTGATGAATGAGCAGTTCTTC.

J is TRBJ1-2 and V is TRBV5-1; D is unclear. The CDR3 sequence is 14 residues long. V dropped 4 bases and J dropped 2 bases, with 12 bases sitting between them. Germline V CDR1 and CDR2: SGHRS, YFSETQ. DNA of the CDR3: TGCGCCAGCAGCCCGACGGGTGGGAACTATGGCTACACCTTC. Translation: CASSPTGGNYGYTF. Combining the CDR3 with reference TRBV5-1 and TRBJ1-2 gives the whole variable domain KAGVTQTPRYLIKTRGQQVTLSCSPISGHRSVSWYQQTPGQGLQFLFEYFSETQRNKGNFPGRFSGRQFSNSRSEMNVSTLELGDSALYLCASSPTGGNYGYTFGSGTRLTVV.

The V gene is TRBV9, the J gene TRBJ2-2, with 8 positions matching TRBD2. This CDR3 has 15 residues. J was trimmed by 2 bases and V by 4 bases; bases with no gene match: 4. Germline V gives CDR1 SGDLS, CDR2 YYNGEE. As DNA, the CDR3 is TGTGCCAGCAGCCCCTTAGCGGGAAACACCGGGGAGCTGTTTTTT. This codes for CASSPLAGNTGELFF.

The chain has TRBV19 and TRBJ2-5; TRBD2 is a possible D gene (7 bases). CDR1 and CDR2 (germline): LNHDA, SQIVND (reference sequence). There are 12 residues in the CDR3. V was cut by 7 bases and J by 4 bases, with 10 bases left in between. CDR3 sequence (DNA): TGTGCCAGTATGGGGGGGGCAGAGACCCAGTACTTC. Residues: CASMGGAETQYF.

J is TRBJ1-1 and V is TRBV6-6, with D possibly being TRBD1 (5 bases). Trimming stripped 4 bases from V and 1 base from J, with 10 bases between. The length of the CDR3 is 14 residues. The germline V gene encodes CDR1 MNHNY and CDR2 SVGAGI (reference sequence). The CDR3 reads CASSLGGENTEAFF. CDR3 DNA: TGTGCCAGCAGTTTAGGAGGGGAGAACACTGAAGCTTTCTTT.

The chain couples TRBV5-8 to TRBJ2-2; perhaps TRBD2 as D (5 bases). The CDR3 consists of 16 residues. Trimming left V 4 bases short and J 0 bases short, with 13 bases between. Germline CDR1 SGHTS, CDR2 YDEGEE. The CDR3 reads CASSPRVRTNTGELFF. The CDR3, as DNA: TGTGCCAGCAGCCCGCGGGTTAGAACGAACACCGGGGAGCTGTTTTTT.

The V call is TRBV18, the J call TRBJ2-1; 13 bases match TRBD2. V dropped 6 bases and J dropped 3; count of bases not matched to a gene: 5. The CDR3 has 16 residues. Germline values: CDR1 KGHSH, CDR2 LQKENI. CDR3 coding DNA: TGTGCCAGCTCGCGACTAGCGGGAGGCAACTACAATGAGCAGTTCTTC. It is translated as CASSRLAGGNYNEQFF.

The chain couples TRBV5-1 to TRBJ2-2; 8 bases map to TRBD1. After removal of 4 bases from V and 2 bases from J, the junction contained 7 bases not matched to a gene. This CDR3 contains 16 residues. Per germline, CDR1 SGHRS and CDR2 YFSETQ. CDR3 coding DNA: TGCGCCAGCAGCCCCGGGACAGGCTATAACACCGGGGAGCTGTTTTTT. Residues: CASSPGTGYNTGELFF.

This clone was seen a single time. The chain has TRBV27 and TRBJ1-1, with TRBD1 matching 7 bases. This CDR3 is built from 15 residues. V was clipped by 6 bases and J by 4 bases; unmatched bases: 11. Germline assignment: CDR1 MNHEY and CDR2 SMNVEV (reference sequence). CDR3 in DNA: TGTGCCAGCAGCGCGAAAGGGGGCGCGAGCACTGAAGCTTTCTTT. It is translated as CASSAKGGASTEAFF.